These T cell receptor beta chains were read from a single sample in a study of OX40 agonist ivuxolimab in advanced cancers. The assay was immunoSEQ multiplex PCR, and TCRdb's table has in-frame clones only and misses some. The sample includes 82,000 or so clones, approximately 92% seen only once; the top ten take about 0.6%. This material consisted of CD4+ or CD8+ T cells sorted from blood, taken in a trial of the OX40 agonist ivuxolimab. Receptors originate from an adult with an advanced solid tumor such as melanoma, head and neck, liver or kidney cancer. Both conserved end residues are part of each CDR3. The D gene is left open where the match is weak. A clone size is listed for some rows: how often the clone was seen (once, few, many), or a class if it is expanded.

TGTGCGGGGGGGGCGGGAGGCTACACCTTC | CAGGAGGYTF | - | TRBJ1-2 | - | TRBV6-5
TGTGCCTGGGACCCGGGGCAGGGCTTGGTCGGCAATCAGCCCCAGCATTTT | CAWDPGQGLVGNQPQHF | - | TRBJ1-5 | once | TRBV30
TGTGCCAGCAGTCTTCTTGGGTTTCAGGAGCAGTTCTTC | CASSLLGFQEQFF | - | TRBJ2-1 | - | TRBV2
TGCGCCAGCAGCCCCGGGACAGGGAGAAGCACAGATACGCAGTATTTT | CASSPGTGRSTDTQYF | TRBD1 | TRBJ2-3 | - | TRBV5-1
TGTGCCAGCAGCTTGGAGCCGCAGGGTTTCAATGAGCAGTTCTTC | CASSLEPQGFNEQFF | - | TRBJ2-1 | - | TRBV5-4
TGTGCCAGCAGTGAACAGCGGGATCGGGAGCAGTACTTC | CASSEQRDREQYF | TRBD2 | TRBJ2-7 | once | TRBV28
TGTGCCAGCAACAAGGGGCGGGAATATGGCTACACCTTC | CASNKGREYGYTF | - | TRBJ1-2 | once | TRBV19
TGTGCCATCAGTGAGCCAAGGGGGGGAGGCACGGCTTTCTTT | CAISEPRGGGTAFF | - | TRBJ1-1 | - | TRBV10-3
TGTGCCACCAGCAGCCAAACTAGCGGGCTAGAGACCCAGTACTTC | CATSSQTSGLETQYF | TRBD2 | TRBJ2-5 | - | TRBV15
TGTGCCATCAGTGCTTCGGCAGGCTCCTACGAGCAGTACTTC | CAISASAGSYEQYF | - | TRBJ2-7 | - | TRBV10-3
TGTGCTGGCGCCCAAAAAACTGCATACAATGAGCAGTTCTTC | CAGAQKTAYNEQFF | - | TRBJ2-1 | - | TRBV2
TGTGCCAGCATTCCCCTCGGGACAGGGAACACTGAAGCTTTCTTT | CASIPLGTGNTEAFF | TRBD1 | TRBJ1-1 | - | TRBV27
TGCGCCAGCAGCTGGACTATTAGCGGGACTGGCTCTGGGGCCAACGTCCTGACTTTC | CASSWTISGTGSGANVLTF | TRBD2 | TRBJ2-6 | - | TRBV5-1
TGCGCCAGCAGCCAAGCGACAGGGTTTGAGGGCTACACCTTC | CASSQATGFEGYTF | TRBD1 | TRBJ1-2 | - | TRBV4-1
TGTGCCAGCAGTTACTCCACCAACGACGAGTATGGCTACACCTTC | CASSYSTNDEYGYTF | - | TRBJ1-2 | - | TRBV6-6
TGTGCCAGCAGCTTAGGCGATGGCTACGAGCAGTACTTC | CASSLGDGYEQYF | - | TRBJ2-7 | - | TRBV11-2
TGTGCCAGCAGCCCCCGCCAGGGGGGGACAGATACGCAGTATTTT | CASSPRQGGTDTQYF | - | TRBJ2-3 | - | TRBV11-2
TGTGCCAGCTCCCCGAGAGAGGGCACCGGGGAGCTGTTTTTT | CASSPREGTGELFF | - | TRBJ2-2 | - | TRBV18
TGCGCCAGCAGCTCAGGGGGACTGGGGGAGACCCAGTACTTC | CASSSGGLGETQYF | - | TRBJ2-5 | once | TRBV5-1